This entry describes one T cell receptor (beta chain). The RNA, about 0.5 to 1 ug, was put through reverse transcription using random hexamers. immunoSEQ multiplex PCR amplified TCR beta CDR3 across 54 Vbeta, 13 Jbeta. TCRdb reprocessed the immunoSEQ multiplex PCR reads with MiXCR, giving one entry per CDR3 protein. In the table there are approximately 230,000 distinct CDR3 sequences, 90% to 95% of which are singletons. This specimen belongs to a study of CD8 T cells in Susac syndrome. TCR beta sequences were obtained from blood CD8+ and CD4+ T cells. The receptor comes from a human donor with multiple sclerosis. The material sequenced was CD4+ T cells from PBMCs.

DNA of the CDR3: TGTGCCAGCAGTTCCAGCGGGGGCCGCTACAATGAGCAGTTCTTC. Its translation: CASSSSGGRYNEQFF. V gene TRBV28 combines with J gene TRBJ2-1; TRBD2 aligns across 8 bases. The J segment lost 3 bases and the V segment lost 4 bases, leaving 5 bases of the junction unmatched. CDR1 is MDHEN, CDR2 SYDVKM, per germline. This CDR3 region has 15 residues. Based on the CDR3 plus reference TRBV28 and TRBJ2-1, the full variable domain is DVKVTQSSRYLVKRTGEKVFLECVQDMDHENMFWYRQDPGLGLRLIYFSYDVKMKEKGDIPEGYSVSREKKERFSLILESASTNQTSMYLCASSSSGGRYNEQFFGPGTRLTVL.